This T cell receptor (beta chain) is drawn from a study of T cell repertoires in cytomegalovirus infection. The CDR3 is 15 amino acids. Germline V gives CDR1 WSHSY, CDR2 SAAADI. Trimming left V 3 bases short and J 1 base short, with 10 bases between. One entry per CDR3 protein, called by TCRdb with MiXCR from the reads. The repertoire holds just under 500,000 distinct CDR3 sequences, with around 30% as singletons. About this clonotype: Its matching antigen is unknown.

The chain joins TRBV10-2 to TRBJ2-1; unclear D gene. This specimen consisted of cultured PBMCs, obtained from culture after CMV antigen stimulation. This TCR was recovered from a human donor in good health (CMV status not recorded). Some clones in this sample may be carry-over from other donors' samples. The CDR3 here is CASSDRSSSYNEQFF. The CDR3 nucleotides read TGCGCCAGCAGTGACAGGTCGTCTTCCTACAATGAGCAGTTCTTC.